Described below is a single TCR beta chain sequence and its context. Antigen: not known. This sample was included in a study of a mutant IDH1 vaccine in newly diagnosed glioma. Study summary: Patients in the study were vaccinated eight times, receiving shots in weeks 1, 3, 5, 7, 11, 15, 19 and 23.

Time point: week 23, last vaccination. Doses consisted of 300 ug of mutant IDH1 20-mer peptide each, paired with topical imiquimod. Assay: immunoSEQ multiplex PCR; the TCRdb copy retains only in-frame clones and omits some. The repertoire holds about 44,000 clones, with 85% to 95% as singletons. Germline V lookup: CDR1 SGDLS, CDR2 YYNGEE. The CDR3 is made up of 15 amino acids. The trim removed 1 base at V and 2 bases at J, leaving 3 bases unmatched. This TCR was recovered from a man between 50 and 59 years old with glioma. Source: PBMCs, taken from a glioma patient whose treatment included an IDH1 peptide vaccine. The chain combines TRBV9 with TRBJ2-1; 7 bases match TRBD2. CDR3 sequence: CASSVSAGPYNEQFF. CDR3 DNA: TGTGCCAGCAGCGTATCAGCGGGACCCTACAATGAGCAGTTCTTC.